This TCR beta chain was sequenced during a study of blood T cell repertoires in COVID-19. Study information: The United States, Italy and Spain provided the acute and convalescent COVID-19 samples. PBMCs, B-cell-depleted T cells, or T cells provided the cDNA or gDNA that made up the material.

Under the authors' procedure: Nucleated cell counts were estimated from reference gene primer amplification. Profiling relied on immunoSEQ multiplex PCR, and the TCRdb table lists in-frame clones only, not all of them. The V and J calls and clone size are taken from that table; D and trimming were inferred from the DNA. The sample holds 90,000 to 110,000 clones, 90% seen once. Trimming removed 2 bases from V and 2 bases from J, with 11 bases in between. Germline assignment: CDR1 KGHSH and CDR2 LQKENI. There are 15 residues in the CDR3. The V gene is TRBV18, the J gene TRBJ2-3; D not resolved. Sample: peripheral blood. This sequence originates from a human donor in a cohort sampled during active COVID-19. The CDR3 loop is CASSPWPRSTDTQYF. CDR3 coding DNA: TGTGCCAGCTCACCATGGCCTAGATCCACAGATACGCAGTATTTT.